This T cell receptor (beta chain) was profiled in a study of cytotoxic CD8 clonotypes in ibrutinib-treated CLL (dated by TCRdb to the early 2020s). In terms of the full investigation: The cohort included roughly 15 treatment-naive and 11 to 12 relapsed/refractory patients; 17 to 18 were IGHV unmutated. Partial responses were observed in approximately 24 patients and complete responses in 2; after a median follow-up of around 64 months, remission was maintained in approximately 15 patients and progression was observed in approximately 12. Samples at response were collected after a median of about 13 months of treatment, with a range of about 6 to 40 months. On average, each sample yielded about 250,000 productive templates and roughly 95,000 productive rearrangements. Longitudinal samples were obtainable from about 30% of the roughly 86 participants in the trial. Cryopreserved peripheral blood mononuclear cells were collected at three points: before therapy, at response, and at either sustained remission or disease progression. Every sample from remission and from progressive disease was obtained while the patients were still on ibrutinib. What the study reported, not specific to this receptor: Sampling times were not matched between sustained-remission and progressing patients, and lymph node repertoires were not studied. Public clonotypes were rare and either shrank or stayed stable during treatment, and the rise in clonality at ibrutinib response reflected expansion of private clonotypes. An increase in clonality was observed at ibrutinib response, with clonality remaining stable during sustained remission and falling back toward baseline at progression. At baseline, clonality was higher than in age-matched healthy donors and showed a strong correlation with circulating CD8+ T-cell counts.

Each clonotype received, on average, about 9.7x coverage in deep resolution sequencing performed on a MiSeq, where the target depth lay between 1 in 1 million and 1 in 200,000 T cells. The immunoSEQ hsTCRB Kit was used to generate TCR beta libraries. In the paper's pipeline: The data were analyzed with ImmunoSEQ Analyzer and ImmunoSEQ Data Assistant, and V, D and J gene assignments followed IMGT definitions. Clonality, with values ranging from 0 to 1, was calculated as one minus the normalized Shannon entropy of productive rearrangement frequencies. Only overrepresented clonotypes making up at least 0.05% of each patient's repertoire were included in the public clonotype analysis. Some 13 age-matched healthy donor repertoires from immuneACCESS served as clonality controls. Drawn from immuneACCESS, this table holds only the in-frame rearrangements with V and J called that TCRdb kept. Clones are partly lost; checked studies trace under half to an unresolved V gene and leave the rest unexplained. The V and J calls and clone size were taken over from that table, and D and trimming were inferred from the DNA. This sample is represented by about 50,000 clones; about 50% of them were singletons. Approximately 30% of the sample goes to the ten largest clones.

As concerns this clone: The target of this receptor is not known. It has no much larger one-base neighbor in the sample; base qualities were not kept.

Sample time point, as interpreted from the label and publication: approximately 25 months on ibrutinib. Around 1.8 micrograms of genomic DNA were extracted from cryopreserved PBMCs for TCR beta library preparation. Longitudinal blood samples from CLL patients on ibrutinib monotherapy were analyzed using high-throughput TCR beta sequencing. Patients were enrolled in a phase 2 open-label single-center ibrutinib monotherapy trial. V is pruned by 4 bases and J by 5 bases, leaving 3 bases of the junction without a gene match. CDR1 and CDR2 (SGHNT, YYREEE) derive from the germline V gene (reference sequence). Inclusive of the bounding cysteine and phenylalanine, the CDR3 is 13 residues long. Of all the DNA, just the CDR3 is kept, 39 bases in frame from base 1.

The sequenced sample was PBMCs, obtained after 24 months of ibrutinib treatment. This TCR derives from a human donor with chronic lymphocytic leukemia. The chain couples TRBV5-4 to TRBJ2-5, with 9 bases aligning to TRBD1. The bases are TGTGCCAGCAGCCCTGGACAGGGGGAGACCCAGTACTTC. This yields the protein CASSPGQGETQYF.